The source of this TCR beta chain is a study of blood T cell repertoires in COVID-19. Study information: Sites across the United States, Italy and Spain contributed samples from acute and convalescent COVID-19. In each case, the material was cDNA or gDNA derived from T cells, B-cell-depleted T cells, or PBMCs.

Per the germline V gene, CDR1 is ENHRY and CDR2 is SYGVKD. V shed 4 bases and J 9 bases; nucleotides not matched to a gene: 15. The CDR3 is made up of 17 amino acids. Authors' data handling: Reference gene primer amplification gave estimated nucleated cell counts. TCRdb's copy holds only in-frame clones and misses some; the assay was immunoSEQ multiplex PCR. V, J and clone size were drawn from that table, and D and trimming were deduced from the DNA. The sample lists some 22,000 clones, nearly 90% occurring once. The sample consisted of peripheral blood. This chain joins TRBV10-3 and TRBJ2-5, with 12 bases aligning to TRBD2. This sequence was found in a human donor with active COVID-19. The donor label of this sample is uncertain. This CDR3 reads CAISGETSGGRLRAQYF. DNA for the CDR3: TGTGCCATCAGTGGCGAAACTAGCGGGGGGCGCTTAAGGGCCCAGTACTTC.